The 3 T cell receptor beta chains below come from one sample, sequenced in a study of blood T cell repertoires in COVID-19. TCRdb keeps only in-frame clones here, not all; method: immunoSEQ multiplex PCR. The sample holds about 220,000 clones, 80% seen once. Sequenced material: peripheral blood. These receptors came from a human donor in a cohort sampled during active COVID-19.

The chain couples TRBV5-5 to TRBJ2-3; TRBD2 matches at 9 bases. The CDR3 has 14 amino acids. Germline V gene data show CDR1 as SGHKS and CDR2 as YYEKEE (reference sequence). V shed 2 bases, J shed 8 bases, and the junction held 6 bases outside the gene matches. CDR3 sequence: CASSFGGRARTQYF. In DNA form, the CDR3 reads TGTGCCAGCAGCTTCGGCGGGAGGGCCCGTACGCAGTATTTT.

V is TRBV3-1 (or the pseudogene TRBV3-2) and J is TRBJ1-6, with unresolved D. This CDR3 has 18 amino acids. CDR1 and CDR2 from the germline V gene are LGHDT and YNNKEL (reference sequence). V lost 4 bases and J 5 bases, leaving 21 bases between the germline ends. The CDR3 sequence is CASSRSLVGERDNSPLHF. The CDR3 bases are TGTGCCAGCAGCCGAAGCCTGGTAGGTGAGAGGGATAATTCACCCCTCCACTTT.

The chain uses TRBV21-1 and TRBJ2-3; the D call in the table, TRBD2, was not verified against the DNA. TRBV21-1 is labeled a pseudogene. The CDR3 sequence is 18 residues long. The CDR3 here is CASSPKGRKGPGTDTQYF. As DNA, the CDR3 is TGTGCCAGCAGCCCAAAAGGGAGGAAAGGCCCCGGCACAGATACGCAGTATTTT.